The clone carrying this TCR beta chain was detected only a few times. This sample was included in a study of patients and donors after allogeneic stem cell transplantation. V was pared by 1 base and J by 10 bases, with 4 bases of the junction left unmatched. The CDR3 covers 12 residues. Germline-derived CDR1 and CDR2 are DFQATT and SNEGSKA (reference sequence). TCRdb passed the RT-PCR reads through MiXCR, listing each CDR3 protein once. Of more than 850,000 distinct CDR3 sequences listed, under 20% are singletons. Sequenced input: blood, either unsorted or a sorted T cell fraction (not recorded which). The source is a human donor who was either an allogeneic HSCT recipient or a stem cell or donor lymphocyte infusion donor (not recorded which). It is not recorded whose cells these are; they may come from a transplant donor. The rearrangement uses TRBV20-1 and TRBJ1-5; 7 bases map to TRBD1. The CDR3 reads CSARGRTGPQHF. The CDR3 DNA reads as TGCAGTGCTAGAGGAAGGACAGGACCCCAGCATTTT.